This T cell receptor beta chain was sequenced for a study of cytomegalovirus exposure and HLA in healthy donors. Study observations and caveats: Because they were indistinguishable, some V segments, including TRBV6-2 and TRBV6-3, were excluded.

Primers for the PCR totalled 60 Vbeta and 13 Jbeta. The repertoire was sequenced with immunoSEQ multiplex PCR; TCRdb's copy has only in-frame clones and lacks some. The profile shows some 200,000 clones, approximately 80% of them singletons. Looked up from germline, CDR1 is MNHEY and CDR2 is SVGAGI. The CDR3 is made up of 15 amino acids. Trimming removed 2 bases at V and 3 bases at J, with 13 bases between. To note about this clone: Its antigen is undetermined.

This receptor was obtained from a man aged 50-59 years in good health and CMV-seronegative. The sample comprised PBMCs. The J gene is TRBJ1-2, the V gene TRBV6-5; D is possibly TRBD1 (5 bases). For the CDR3, the DNA is TGTGCCAGCAGTTACGGTGGTGTAGGGGACTATGGCTACACCTTC. This codes for CASSYGGVGDYGYTF.